This entry lists 13 T cell receptor beta chains sequenced from one sample in a study of OX40 agonist ivuxolimab in advanced cancers. Sequencing was performed with immunoSEQ multiplex PCR; in TCRdb, only in-frame clones are kept and a portion is missing. The repertoire holds some 86,000 clones, with around 83% as singletons. The starting material was CD4+ or CD8+ T cells sorted from blood, obtained in a trial of the OX40 agonist ivuxolimab. The receptors come from an adult with an advanced solid tumor such as melanoma, head and neck, liver or kidney cancer.

The chain joins TRBV12-5 to TRBJ1-1; D possibly corresponds to TRBD1 (5 bases). CDR3 length equals 12 residues. Germline-derived CDR1 and CDR2 are LGHNT and FRNRAP. V lost 7 bases to trimming and J lost 6 bases, with 12 bases between them. As DNA, the CDR3 is TGTGCTAGTGCGTACAGGAGCGCTGAAGCTTTCTTT. Amino acid sequence: CASAYRSAEAFF.

This clone was seen a single time. This rearrangement joins TRBV19 to TRBJ2-4; 7 nucleotides align to TRBD2. Losses at the gene ends were 6 bases for V and 4 bases for J; bases not matched to a gene: 3. Per germline, CDR1 LNHDA and CDR2 SQIVND (reference sequence). The CDR3 runs to 13 residues. The CDR3 DNA is TGTGCCAGTAGCGCTAGCGGAAAAAACATTCAGTACTTC. Translation: CASSASGKNIQYF.

This chain joins TRBV27 and TRBJ2-7; 11 bases are shared with TRBD2. The V and J ends lost 0 bases and 7 bases, in that order; junction bases with no gene match: 5. CDR3 length: 15 residues. Germline V lookup: CDR1 MNHEY, CDR2 SMNVEV (reference sequence). The CDR3 loop is CASSLSTSGRGEQYF. The CDR3, as DNA: TGTGCCAGCAGTTTATCTACTAGCGGGAGAGGGGAGCAGTACTTC.

This clone was observed a handful of times. The rearrangement joins TRBV30 to TRBJ2-7, with D possibly TRBD1 on 6 matching bases. V was cut by 1 base and J by 5 bases, with 15 bases left in between. CDR1 and CDR2 (germline): GTSNPN, SVGIG (reference sequence). This CDR3 contains 14 residues. CDR3 residues: CAWSANIQGDEQYF. The CDR3 DNA follows: TGTGCCTGGAGTGCAAATATACAGGGAGACGAGCAGTACTTC.

This clone came up once. CDR3 protein: CASSSFGPPGTDTQYF. CDR3 bases: TGTGCCAGCAGCTCCTTCGGACCTCCCGGCACAGATACGCAGTATTTT. The V call is TRBV7-3, the J call TRBJ2-3, with D uncertain. V dropped 4 bases and J dropped 1 base, with 15 bases sitting between them. The CDR3 sequence is 16 residues long. CDR1 and CDR2 from the germline V gene are SGHTA and FQGTGA.

Only a few counts were recorded for this clone. V is TRBV6-1 and J is TRBJ1-1; D is unresolved. The CDR3 is 13 amino acids. Germline lookup yields CDR1 MNHNS and CDR2 SASEGT. Trimming left V 1 base short and J 0 bases short, with 3 bases between. The DNA of the CDR3 is TGTGCCAGCAGTGAAGGGTTGAACACTGAAGCTTTCTTT. Protein: CASSEGLNTEAFF.

The chain's CDR3 is CASSWGSNTEAFF. The CDR3 DNA sequence: TGTGCCAGCAGTTGGGGGTCCAACACTGAAGCTTTCTTT. V usage is TRBV11-3 and J usage is TRBJ1-1, with a possible D match to TRBD1 (5 bases). Between the trimmed V and J ends, which lost 6 bases and 2 bases, there was a span of 10 bases. CDR1 and CDR2 from the germline V gene are SGHNT and YENEEA. This CDR3 is 13 amino acids long.

V and J are TRBV29-1 and TRBJ2-5, with D unresolved. V dropped 4 bases and J dropped 1 base, with 7 bases sitting between them. The CDR3 contains 12 residues. In germline, CDR1 is SQVTM, CDR2 ANQGSEA. For the CDR3, the DNA is TGCAGCGTTGGGAGATCCCAAGAGACCCAGTACTTC. Protein product: CSVGRSQETQYF.

This sequence joins TRBV18 and TRBJ2-1; 12 nucleotides agree with TRBD2. With 1 base clipped from V and 12 bases from J, the junction kept 1 base outside the gene matches. This CDR3 region has 13 residues. The germline gives CDR1 KGHSH, CDR2 LQKENI. CDR3 DNA: TGTGCCAGCTCACCACGGACTAGCGGGGCGCAGTTCTTC. Translating gives CASSPRTSGAQFF.

The genes are TRBV29-1 and TRBJ2-1, with TRBD2 matching over 10 bases. The length of the CDR3 is 14 residues. V dropped 5 bases and J dropped 7; count of bases not matched to a gene: 8. The germline V gene encodes CDR1 SQVTM and CDR2 ANQGSEA. CDR3 sequence (DNA): TGCAGCGTTATCGGGCTAGCGGGAGCAAATGAGCAGTTCTTC. It codes for CSVIGLAGANEQFF.

This clone was detected once. This chain connects TRBV6-5 to TRBJ1-2, with D possibly being TRBD1 (5 bases). Germline assignment: CDR1 MNHEY and CDR2 SVGAGI. The CDR3 spans 16 residues. Trimming pared 0 bases from V and 6 bases from J, leaving 17 bases between. DNA of the CDR3: TGTGCCAGCAGTTACTCTTTACGGGGACTCAGGGATGGCTACACCTTC. Translated: CASSYSLRGLRDGYTF.

CDR3 loop: CASSLTQNTQYF. Here the CDR3 DNA reads TGCGCCAGCAGCTTGACCCAAAATACGCAGTATTTT. The rearrangement uses TRBV5-1 and TRBJ2-3; no clear D. V was pared by 1 base and J by 7 bases, with 7 bases between. Germline CDR1 reads SGHRS; CDR2 reads YFSETQ. CDR3 length: 12 residues.

The chain joins TRBV5-6 to TRBJ2-1; no clear D gene. CDR1 and CDR2 from the germline V gene are SGHDT and YYEEEE. The CDR3 loop spans 12 amino acids. Trimming took 2 bases from V and 8 from J, leaving 8 bases between them. The CDR3 sequence: CASSLNAHEQFF. CDR3 sequence (DNA): TGTGCCAGCAGCTTAAACGCTCATGAGCAGTTCTTC.